The clone carrying this T cell receptor (beta chain) was counted many times. This sample was taken from a study of Graves' ophthalmopathy and Graves' hyperthyroidism. The ends lost 1 base at V and 4 bases at J; junction bases unmatched: 6. The germline gives CDR1 LNHDA, CDR2 SQIVND (reference sequence). This CDR3 has 15 residues. RNA served as the template for amplifying TCR beta CDR3 regions. An opening RT-PCR round employed HTBI primers and preceded a second-round multiplex PCR. TCRdb used MiXCR to reprocess the multiplex PCR reads, holding one entry per CDR3 protein. The sample includes about 480,000 distinct CDR3 sequences, around an eighth of them seen just once.

The TCR originated in a woman aged 25 to 39 with Graves' ophthalmopathy. Sequences were obtained from blood. The chain recombines TRBV19 with TRBJ2-7, with 8 positions matching TRBD2. The CDR3 reads CASSIVSAGDYEQYF. The CDR3 bases are TGTGCCAGTAGTATAGTATCAGCGGGAGATTACGAGCAGTACTTC.